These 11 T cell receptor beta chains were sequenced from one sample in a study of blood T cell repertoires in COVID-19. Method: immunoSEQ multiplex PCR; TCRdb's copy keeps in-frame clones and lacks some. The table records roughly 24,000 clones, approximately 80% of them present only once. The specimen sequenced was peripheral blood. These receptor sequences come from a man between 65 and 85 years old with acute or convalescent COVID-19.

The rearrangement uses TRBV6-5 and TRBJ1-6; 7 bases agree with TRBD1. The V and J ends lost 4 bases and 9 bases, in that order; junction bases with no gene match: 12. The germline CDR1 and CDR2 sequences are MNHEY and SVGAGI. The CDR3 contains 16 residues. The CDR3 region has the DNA TGTGCCAGCAGTTCCTACGGCGCGGCAGGGGGTTCACCCCTCCACTTT. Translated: CASSSYGAAGGSPLHF.

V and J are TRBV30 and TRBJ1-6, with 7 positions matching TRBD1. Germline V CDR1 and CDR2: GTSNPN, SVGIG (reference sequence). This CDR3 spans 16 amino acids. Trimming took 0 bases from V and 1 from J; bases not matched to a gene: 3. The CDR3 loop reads CAWSVPGGSYNSPLHF. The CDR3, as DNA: TGTGCCTGGAGTGTCCCAGGGGGATCCTATAATTCACCCCTCCACTTT.

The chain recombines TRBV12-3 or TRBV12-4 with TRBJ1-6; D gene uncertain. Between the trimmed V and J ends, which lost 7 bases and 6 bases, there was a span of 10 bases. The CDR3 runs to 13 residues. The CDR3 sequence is CASMKAINSPLHF. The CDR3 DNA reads TGTGCCAGCATGAAAGCAATTAATTCACCCCTCCACTTT.

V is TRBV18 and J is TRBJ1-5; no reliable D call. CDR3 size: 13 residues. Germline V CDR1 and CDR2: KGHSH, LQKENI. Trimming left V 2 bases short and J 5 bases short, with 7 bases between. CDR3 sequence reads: CASSPTGDQPQHF. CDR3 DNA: TGTGCCAGCTCACCAACCGGGGATCAGCCCCAGCATTTT.

CDR3 loop: CASTWDRAGGYTF. The CDR3 DNA reads TGTGCCAGCACCTGGGACAGGGCCGGTGGCTACACCTTC. The rearrangement uses TRBV12-3 or TRBV12-4 and TRBJ1-2; TRBD1 matches 9 bases. V lost 7 bases, J lost 7 bases, and 7 bases stayed unmatched. The CDR3 has 13 amino acids.

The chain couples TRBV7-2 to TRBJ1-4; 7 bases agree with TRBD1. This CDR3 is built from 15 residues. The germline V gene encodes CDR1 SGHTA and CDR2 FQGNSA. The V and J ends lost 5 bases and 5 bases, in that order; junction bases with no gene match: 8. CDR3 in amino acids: CASSTRDRLNEKLFF. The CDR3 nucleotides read TGTGCCAGCAGCACCCGGGACAGATTAAATGAAAAACTGTTTTTT.

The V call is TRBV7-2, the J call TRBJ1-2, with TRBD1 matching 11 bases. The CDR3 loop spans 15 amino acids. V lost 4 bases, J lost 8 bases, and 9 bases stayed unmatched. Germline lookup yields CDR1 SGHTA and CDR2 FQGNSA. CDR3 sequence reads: CASSSDRGQAWGYTF. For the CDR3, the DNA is TGTGCCAGCAGCTCGGACAGGGGGCAAGCGTGGGGCTACACCTTC.

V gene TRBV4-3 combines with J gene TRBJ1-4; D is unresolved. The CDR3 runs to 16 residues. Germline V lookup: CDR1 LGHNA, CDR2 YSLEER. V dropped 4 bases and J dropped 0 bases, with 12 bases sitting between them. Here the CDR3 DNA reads TGCGCCAGCAGCCCAGGAGGGAGTGCAACTAATGAAAAACTGTTTTTT. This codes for CASSPGGSATNEKLFF.

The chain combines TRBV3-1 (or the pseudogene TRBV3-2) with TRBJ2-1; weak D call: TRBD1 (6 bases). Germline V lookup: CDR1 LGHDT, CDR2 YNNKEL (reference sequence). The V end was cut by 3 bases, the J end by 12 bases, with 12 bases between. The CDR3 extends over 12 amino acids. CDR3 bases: TGTGCCAGCAGCCAGACGGACAGCCGGCAGTTCTTC. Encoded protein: CASSQTDSRQFF.

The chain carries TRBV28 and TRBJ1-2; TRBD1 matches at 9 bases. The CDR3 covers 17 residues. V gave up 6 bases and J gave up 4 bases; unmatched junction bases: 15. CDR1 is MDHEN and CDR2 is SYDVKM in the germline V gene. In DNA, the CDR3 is TGTGCCAGCAGGTCCGGGACAGGGTCGATTCCGGTCTATGGCTACACCTTC. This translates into CASRSGTGSIPVYGYTF.

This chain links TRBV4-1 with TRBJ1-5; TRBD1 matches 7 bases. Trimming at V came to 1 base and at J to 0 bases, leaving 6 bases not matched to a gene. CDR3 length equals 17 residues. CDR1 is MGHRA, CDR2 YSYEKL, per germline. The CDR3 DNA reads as TGCGCCAGCAGCCAAGGGCGCAGGACAGGTAGCAATCAGCCCCAGCATTTT. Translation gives CASSQGRRTGSNQPQHF.